This T cell receptor (beta chain) was obtained from a study of blood T cell repertoires in COVID-19. Study overall: COVID-19 samples collected from the United States, Italy and Spain covered acute and convalescent phases. The analysed material was cDNA or gDNA that came from T cells, B-cell-depleted T cells, or PBMCs.

This clone was seen a handful of times. The germline CDR1 and CDR2 sequences are SGHTA and FQGNSA. Trimming removed 4 bases from V and 4 bases from J, with 7 bases in between. CDR3 length: 12 amino acids. Here immunoSEQ multiplex PCR was the method, and the copy in TCRdb shows in-frame clones only, minus some. The table records roughly 200,000 clones, approximately 82% of them present only once. This clonotype was obtained from a human donor in a cohort sampled during active COVID-19. The chain couples TRBV7-2 to TRBJ1-1; D is undetermined. Sequenced input: peripheral blood. The CDR3 is CASSSGLTEAFF. The CDR3 DNA reads as TGTGCCAGCAGCTCAGGTCTCACTGAAGCTTTCTTT. Combining the CDR3 with reference TRBV7-2 and TRBJ1-1 gives the whole variable domain GAGVSQSPSNKVTEKGKDVELRCDPISGHTALYWYRQSLGQGLEFLIYFQGNSAPDKSGLPSDRFSAERTGGSVSTLTIQRTQQEDSAVYLCASSSGLTEAFFGQGTRLTVV.